These 11 T cell receptor beta chains were all obtained from the same sample, sequenced in a study of shared clonotypes between healthy human individuals. Here immunoSEQ multiplex PCR was the method, and the copy in TCRdb shows in-frame clones only, minus some. The sample consists of about a million clones, 70% to 85% of them appearing once. Sequenced sample: memory CD4+ T cells from PBMCs. Subset meaning: CD45RA-negative fraction. These TCRs come from a man in his late teens or twenties in good health. Some clones in this sample may be carry-over from other donors' samples.

This chain connects TRBV23-1 to TRBJ2-7, with TRBD2 identical over 8 bases. TRBV23-1 is designated an ORF whose function remains uncertain. V lost 8 bases and J lost 5; bases outside the gene matches: 14. The CDR3 contains 15 residues. CDR3 sequence reads: CASPKTSGSLDEQYF. The DNA for the CDR3 is TGCGCCAGCCCAAAAACCAGCGGGAGCTTGGACGAGCAGTACTTC.

This clone came up once. V is TRBV2 and J is TRBJ1-2; tentative D call: TRBD1 (5 bases). Germline values: CDR1 SNHLY, CDR2 FYNNEI. There are 13 residues in the CDR3. V was pared by 8 bases and J by 2 bases, with 12 bases between. The CDR3 region has the DNA TGTGCCAGCCGGGGACTTTCAAACTATGGCTACACCTTC. Its translation: CASRGLSNYGYTF.

V gene TRBV27 combines with J gene TRBJ1-5; perhaps TRBD1 as D (5 bases). Deletions cut 5 bases from V and 9 bases from J, with 11 bases between. CDR3 length equals 12 residues. The germline V gene has CDR1 MNHEY and CDR2 SMNVEV (reference sequence). The CDR3 nucleotides are TGTGCCAGCAGTACTAGTAGGGGGCCCCAGCATTTT. It yields the protein CASSTSRGPQHF.

Notes on this clone: Other DNA sequences in this sample translate to the same CDR3. V and J are TRBV6-1 and TRBJ1-1, with 7 nucleotides matching TRBD1. Germline V CDR1 and CDR2: MNHNS, SASEGT. The CDR3 loop spans 16 amino acids. J gave up 1 base and V 0 bases, and 5 bases lay outside the gene matches. CDR3 amino acids: CASSEAWDRPNTEAFF. Here the CDR3 DNA reads TGTGCCAGCAGTGAAGCTTGGGACAGACCGAACACTGAAGCTTTCTTT.

This chain links TRBV5-6 with TRBJ2-5; 9 bases map to TRBD1. CDR1 and CDR2 from the germline V gene are SGHDT and YYEEEE. Germline trimming cut 4 bases from V and 1 base from J; bases unmatched to any gene: 5. The CDR3 runs to 15 residues. As DNA, the CDR3 is TGTGCCAGCAGCCCTCTGGACAGGGGCCAAGAGACCCAGTACTTC. This codes for CASSPLDRGQETQYF.

The rearrangement links TRBV5-1 to TRBJ2-1; D is unresolved. The CDR3 runs to 14 residues. Germline V gene lookup returns CDR1 SGHRS and CDR2 YFSETQ. Trimming stripped 2 bases from V and 10 bases from J, with 16 bases between. In nucleotides, the CDR3 is TGCGCCAGCAGCTTCCCCTTTGACGGAGAAGAGCAGTTCTTC. It is translated as CASSFPFDGEEQFF.

This clone was counted only a few times. This chain connects TRBV4-1 to TRBJ1-2; possible D gene TRBD1, 6 bases. The CDR3 runs to 15 residues. The V end lost 3 bases, the J end lost 8 bases, and 19 bases lay between the germline ends. Germline-derived CDR1 and CDR2 are MGHRA and YSYEKL. The CDR3 bases are TGCGCCAGCAGCCAGGACACTACAGGGTTGGTGGGCTACACCTTC. As protein: CASSQDTTGLVGYTF.

The rearrangement links TRBV11-2 to TRBJ2-3; tentatively, D is TRBD2 (6 bases). Germline assignment: CDR1 SGHAT and CDR2 FQNNGV. The CDR3 length is 13 residues. V lost 8 bases to trimming and J lost 5 bases, with 14 bases between them. The CDR3 loop is CASGGVYIDTQYF. The CDR3 region has the DNA TGTGCCAGCGGCGGGGTCTATATAGATACGCAGTATTTT.

This chain joins TRBV9 and TRBJ1-1, with a weak D call TRBD1 (6 bases). Germline CDR1 reads SGDLS; CDR2 reads YYNGEE. This CDR3 comprises 18 residues. Trimming stripped 0 bases from V and 6 bases from J, with 24 bases between. The CDR3 sequence is CASSVVPDTGSGDAEAFF. CDR3 bases: TGTGCCAGCAGCGTAGTCCCCGATACAGGGTCCGGGGACGCTGAAGCTTTCTTT.

This clone came up a few times. The V call is TRBV6-5, the J call TRBJ2-3; D possibly matches TRBD1 or TRBD2 (5 bases each). Trimming pared 6 bases from V and 6 bases from J, leaving 13 bases between. From germline, CDR1 is MNHEY and CDR2 SVGAGI. This CDR3 spans 13 amino acids. The CDR3 nucleotides are TGTGCCAGCAGGATTCGGGGCCGGGATACGCAGTATTTT. It is translated as CASRIRGRDTQYF.

This clone occurred a few times. This chain joins TRBV10-2 and TRBJ2-1; 9 bases agree with TRBD2. Germline assignment: CDR1 WSHSY and CDR2 SAAADI. The CDR3 consists of 16 residues. Unmatched junction bases numbered 5, after V lost 1 base and J lost 4 bases. This chain's CDR3 is CASSEYYTSGYNEQFF. The CDR3 DNA sequence: TGCGCCAGCAGTGAGTACTATACTAGCGGGTACAATGAGCAGTTCTTC.